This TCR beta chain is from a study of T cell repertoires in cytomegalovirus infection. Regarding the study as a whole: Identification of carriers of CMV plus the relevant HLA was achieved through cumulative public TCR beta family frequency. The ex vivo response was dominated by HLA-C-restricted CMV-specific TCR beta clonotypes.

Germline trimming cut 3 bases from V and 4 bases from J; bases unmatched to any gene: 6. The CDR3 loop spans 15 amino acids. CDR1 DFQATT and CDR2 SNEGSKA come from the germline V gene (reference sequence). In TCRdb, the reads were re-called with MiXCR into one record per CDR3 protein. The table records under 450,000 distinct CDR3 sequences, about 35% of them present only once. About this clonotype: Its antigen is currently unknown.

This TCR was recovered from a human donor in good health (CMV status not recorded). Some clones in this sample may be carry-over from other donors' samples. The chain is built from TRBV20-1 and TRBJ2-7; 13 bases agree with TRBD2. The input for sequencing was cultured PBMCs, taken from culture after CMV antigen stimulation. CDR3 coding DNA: TGCAGTGCTAGCCGCGGACTAGCGGGAGAGTACGAGCAGTACTTC. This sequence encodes CSASRGLAGEYEQYF.